This T cell receptor (beta chain) appears in the sequencing data of a study of T cells in Graves' hyperthyroidism and ophthalmopathy. Amplification of TCR beta CDR3 regions used RNA as the template. First-round RT-PCR targeting the TCR CDR3 was performed with the HTBI primer set. Each CDR3 protein gets one entry after TCRdb re-called the multiplex PCR reads with MiXCR. The profile shows roughly 710,000 distinct CDR3 sequences, just over 35% of them singletons. V was pared by 3 bases and J by 3 bases, with 11 bases between. Germline CDR1 and CDR2: DFQATT and SNEGSKA (reference sequence). The CDR3 contains 13 residues.

Sequencing input: blood. The chain is built from TRBV20-1 and TRBJ2-5, with D possibly being TRBD2 (6 bases). The TCR comes from a woman aged 40 to 50 with Graves' hyperthyroidism. In nucleotides, the CDR3 is TGCAGTGCTAGGTTCGCGGGGAAAGAGACCCAGTACTTC. Protein sequence: CSARFAGKETQYF.